This TCR beta chain is drawn from a study of cytomegalovirus exposure and HLA in healthy donors. Regarding the study as a whole: Highly shared sequence variants in one cluster were likely a sequencing artifact. Follow-up analysis later connected one missense variant in DCLRE1C with trimming of TCR beta V- and J-genes. The majority of CMV-associated TCR beta chains were reported as apparently HLA-restricted in a later analysis.

This CDR3 is built from 16 residues. Trimming left V 0 bases short and J 5 bases short, with 14 bases between. CDR1 is SGHRS, CDR2 YFSETQ, per germline. A remark on this clone: Its specificity is unknown.

The PCR used 60 Vbeta and 13 Jbeta primers. TCRdb's table, derived via immunoSEQ multiplex PCR, lists solely in-frame clones and lacks some. The sample data list 150,000 to 200,000 clones. The chain uses TRBV5-1 and TRBJ2-2, with D possibly being TRBD1 (5 bases). The TCR was taken from a man aged 25-45 years in good health and CMV-seronegative. Sequenced sample: PBMCs. CDR3 in amino acids: CASSLARDSSTGELFF. The CDR3 bases are TGCGCCAGCAGCTTGGCCAGAGACAGTTCAACCGGGGAGCTGTTTTTT.